This T cell receptor (beta chain) was found in a study of shared T cell receptors in the human thymus. Germline V gene lookup returns CDR1 MDHEN and CDR2 SYDVKM. The trim removed 6 bases at V and 0 bases at J, leaving 8 bases unmatched. This CDR3 contains 15 residues. TCRdb's copy holds only in-frame clones and misses some; the assay was immunoSEQ multiplex PCR. The profile shows some 760,000 clones, 80% to 90% of them singletons. This same sample was also taken into another study, of human thymus T cells. Per that paper: Healthy Finnish infants undergoing corrective surgery for congenital heart defects were used as donors. Both thymic and peripheral blood repertoires showed apparently biased V and J usage.

V usage is TRBV28 and J usage is TRBJ2-7; TRBD1 agrees at 7 bases. The receptor was derived from a girl less than two years old with a congenital heart defect. Sequences were obtained from thymocytes. CDR3 region: CASRLGTVSSYEQYF. The DNA of the CDR3 is TGTGCCAGCAGGCTAGGGACAGTTAGCTCCTACGAGCAGTACTTC.